Presented here are 25 T cell receptor beta chains from one specimen sequenced in a study of blood T cells in healthy people across ages. A second PCR, run for roughly 7 to 11 cycles, used a sample-barcoded 5' primer plus a J-beta primer mix. In TCRdb, the 5' RACE reads were re-called with MiXCR into one record per CDR3 protein. The table shows 550,000 to 750,000 distinct CDR3 sequences, with under 25% occurring only once. What was sequenced was blood. The receptor source for this set is a man in his sixties or seventies in good health.

There are a few counts of this clonotype. J is TRBJ2-5 and V is TRBV19; TRBD2 agrees at 7 bases. With the DNA end fitting TRBJ2-1 better, the J assignment may be wrong. This CDR3 comprises 14 residues. Germline V lookup: CDR1 LNHDA, CDR2 SQIVND (reference sequence). As DNA, the CDR3 is TGTGCCAGACTTGGGGGGGAGAAATTCAATGAGCAGTTCTTC. Residues: CARLGGEKFNEQFF.

The V call is TRBV12-3 or TRBV12-4, the J call TRBJ2-5; tentatively, D is TRBD2 (6 bases). The CDR3 extends over 11 amino acids. V lost 4 bases and J lost 14, with 14 bases in between. The CDR3 loop is CASSYGGTFYF. The CDR3 region has the DNA TGTGCCAGCAGTTACGGAGGGACTTTTTACTTC.

The V gene is TRBV12-5, the J gene TRBJ2-1; 8 nucleotides line up with TRBD2. Germline values: CDR1 LGHNT, CDR2 FRNRAP. V lost 3 bases, J lost 0 bases, and 1 base stayed unmatched. The CDR3 has 15 residues. The DNA of the CDR3 is TGTGCTAGTGGTTTCAGCGGGAGCTCCTACAATGAGCAGTTCTTC. Encoded protein: CASGFSGSSYNEQFF.

The V call is TRBV11-2, the J call TRBJ2-5, with D uncertain. V lost 2 bases to trimming and J lost 5 bases, with 12 bases between them. Per the germline V gene, CDR1 is SGHAT and CDR2 is FQNNGV. The length of the CDR3 is 14 residues. The CDR3 bases are TGTGCCAGCAGCTTAACTGGGTCGATTGAGACCCAGTACTTC. Its protein product is CASSLTGSIETQYF.

The rearrangement uses TRBV19 and TRBJ2-1; 7 bases agree with TRBD1. The better agreement between TRBJ2-7 and the DNA end casts doubt on the J call. The CDR3 runs 11 residues. The V gene's germline CDR1 is LNHDA and CDR2 SQIVND (reference sequence). For the CDR3, the DNA is TGTGCCAGTGGACAGGCAGGCGAGCAGTACTTC. Translated, it gives CASGQAGEQYF.

This clonotype showed up just a few times. This chain links TRBV2 with TRBJ2-6, with no clear D. This CDR3 is 14 amino acids long. Trimming cost V 8 bases and J 0 bases, with 8 bases left between them. CDR1 SNHLY and CDR2 FYNNEI come from the germline V gene. The CDR3 coding sequence is TGTGCCAGCCTAATATTCTCTGGGGCCAACGTCCTGACTTTC. Its translation is CASLIFSGANVLTF.

To note about this clonotype: Being one base from a much bigger clone, this may be a read error. V gene TRBV12-3 or TRBV12-4 combines with J gene TRBJ1-5; D uncertain. CDR3 length: 15 amino acids. The CDR3 here is CASSFAGPVNQPRHF. DNA of the CDR3: TGTGCCAGCAGTTTTGCGGGTCCAGTCAATCAGCCCCGGCATTTT.

This clonotype has just a few counts. The V call is TRBV10-3, the J call TRBJ2-5, with 10 bases identical to TRBD2. CDR3 length equals 15 residues. CDR1 and CDR2 (germline): ENHRY, SYGVKD. Unmatched junction bases numbered 2, after V lost 3 bases and J lost 1 base. The CDR3: CAISDGLAVQETQYF. The CDR3 nucleotides are TGTGCCATCAGTGACGGACTAGCGGTCCAAGAGACCCAGTACTTC.

In this sample, this clonotype turned up a few times. This chain connects TRBV28 to TRBJ2-7, with 7 bases matching TRBD1. After removal of 5 bases from V and 3 bases from J, the junction contained 7 bases not matched to a gene. Looked up from germline, CDR1 is MDHEN and CDR2 is SYDVKM. CDR3 length: 14 amino acids. CDR3 DNA sequence: TGTGCCAGCAGTGGCAACAGGGGAAACTACGAGCAGTACTTC. Amino acids: CASSGNRGNYEQYF. The full variable domain, in which reference TRBV28 and TRBJ2-7 provide the parts outside the CDR3, is DVKVTQSSRYLVKRTGEKVFLECVQDMDHENMFWYRQDPGLGLRLIYFSYDVKMKEKGDIPEGYSVSREKKERFSLILESASTNQTSMYLCASSGNRGNYEQYFGPGTRLTVT.

As regards this clonotype: Sequence at one end of the junction differs from germline and may be a read error. The chain has TRBV10-3 and TRBJ2-7; tentatively, D is TRBD2 (6 bases). The CDR3 extends over 15 amino acids. Germline lookup yields CDR1 ENHRY and CDR2 SYGVKD. The CDR3 sequence is CATGVDSLKSYEQHF. CDR3 bases: TGTGCCACGGGGGTTGACAGCTTAAAGTCCTACGAGCAGCACTTC.

This clonotype was recorded a few times. The junction differs from germline at one of its ends, possibly a read error. The chain carries TRBV12-3 or TRBV12-4 and TRBJ1-3; D not certain. CDR3 length: 18 amino acids. CDR3 coding DNA: TGTGCCAGCAGTTTCGAAGCTACGTATTTCAGCTCTGGAAGCACCATATATTTT. It translates to CASSFEATYFSSGSTIYF.

This clonotype was seen ten or more times. The rearrangement joins TRBV10-3 to TRBJ2-7; unclear D gene. The V end was cut by 4 bases, the J end by 0 bases, with 10 bases between. Germline CDR1 is ENHRY and CDR2 is SYGVKD. This CDR3 region has 14 residues. The CDR3 DNA follows: TGTGCCATCAGTGCCGGTGAAGTCTCCTACGAGCAGTACTTC. Protein sequence: CAISAGEVSYEQYF.

This clonotype was seen only once. The chain joins TRBV2 to TRBJ1-4, with D unclear. The germline CDR1 and CDR2 sequences are SNHLY and FYNNEI. The CDR3 totals 16 residues. Between the trimmed V and J ends, which lost 3 bases and 8 bases, there was a span of 19 bases. The CDR3 nucleotides read TGTGCCAGCAGTGATGTGTTTAAAGAAGGGAACGAAAAACTGTTTTTT. The encoded protein is CASSDVFKEGNEKLFF. The entire variable domain, with the rest obtained from reference TRBV2 and TRBJ1-4, is as follows: EPEVTQTPSHQVTQMGQEVILRCVPISNHLYFYWYRQILGQKVEFLVSFYNNEISEKSEIFDDQFSVERPDGSNFTLKIRSTKLEDSAMYFCASSDVFKEGNEKLFFGSGTQLSVL.

This clonotype has just a few counts. CDR3 bases: TGTGCCAGCAAGGGTGGCTACGAGCAGTACTTC. This codes for CASKGGYEQYF. This chain joins TRBV28 and TRBJ2-7; D unclear. CDR3 length: 11 residues. Looked up from germline, CDR1 is MDHEN and CDR2 is SYDVKM. Trimming left V 7 bases short and J 3 bases short, with 7 bases between.

The chain links TRBV28 to TRBJ2-3, with 8 positions matching TRBD2. Trimming took 7 bases from V and 0 from J; bases not matched to a gene: 9. This CDR3 spans 16 amino acids. In germline, CDR1 is MDHEN, CDR2 SYDVKM. The CDR3 region has the DNA TGTGCCAGCAACCAACTAGCGGTGACGAGCACAGATACGCAGTATTTT. Amino acids: CASNQLAVTSTDTQYF.

The chain recombines TRBV29-1 with TRBJ2-7; TRBD2 matches at 8 bases. V trimming: 6 bases; J trimming: 1 base; junction bases outside the gene matches: 11. The CDR3 is made up of 15 amino acids. Germline assignment: CDR1 SQVTM and CDR2 ANQGSEA. CDR3 loop: CSVPPQREPSYEQYF. In nucleotides, the CDR3 is TGCAGCGTCCCACCCCAGCGGGAGCCTTCCTACGAGCAGTACTTC.

This clonotype was recorded a few times. This chain uses TRBV25-1 with TRBJ2-5; TRBD2 matches at 9 bases. TRBJ2-1 explains the end of the DNA better; the J call may be wrong. CDR1 and CDR2 (germline): MGHDK, SYGVNS. The length of the CDR3 is 15 residues. The CDR3 sequence is CASSDPREGDNEQFF. CDR3 nucleotide sequence: TGTGCCAGCAGTGATCCGCGGGAGGGAGACAATGAGCAGTTCTTC.

The rearrangement links TRBV19 to TRBJ2-3, with D possibly matching TRBD1 (6 bases). Germline-derived CDR1 and CDR2 are LNHDA and SQIVND (reference sequence). Trimming shortened V by 4 bases and J by 5 bases, and 7 bases separated the two germline ends. This CDR3 comprises 12 residues. This chain's CDR3 is CASSTGVDTQYF. For the CDR3, the DNA is TGTGCCAGTAGTACAGGGGTAGATACGCAGTATTTT.

The chain couples TRBV5-1 to TRBJ1-2, with 9 bases fitting TRBD1. Germline V lookup: CDR1 SGHRS, CDR2 YFSETQ. The CDR3 spans 16 residues. The V gene end was trimmed by 3 bases and the J gene end by 4 bases; junction bases not matched to a gene: 10. CDR3 bases: TGCGCCAGCAGCTCTGCCGGGACAGGGTTACTCTATGGCTACACCTTC. It specifies CASSSAGTGLLYGYTF.

V gene TRBV2 combines with J gene TRBJ2-5; TRBD1 aligns across 10 bases. CDR1 SNHLY and CDR2 FYNNEI come from the germline V gene. The CDR3 is 15 amino acids. V shed 6 bases, J shed 2 bases, and the junction held 6 bases outside the gene matches. CDR3 sequence (DNA): TGTGCCAGCAGGCTTGGGACAGGGGCTCAAGAGACCCAGTACTTC. Protein product: CASRLGTGAQETQYF.

The sample holds a few counts of this clonotype. The V and J genes are TRBV5-4 and TRBJ1-5, with a tentative D call TRBD1 (5 bases). V was shortened by 10 bases and J by 2 bases, with 22 bases between the two germline ends. The germline V gene encodes CDR1 SGHNT and CDR2 YYREEE (reference sequence). The CDR3 runs to 16 residues. CDR3 in DNA: TGTGCCTACTCCGGACAAACAGGTATGGGCAATCAGCCCCAGCATTTT. Its translation: CAYSGQTGMGNQPQHF.

This clonotype occurred a few times. This chain links TRBV12-3 or TRBV12-4 with TRBJ1-1, with a tentative D call TRBD1 (6 bases). This CDR3 spans 13 amino acids. V was trimmed by 4 bases and J by 4 bases, leaving 10 bases between them. The CDR3 loop is CASSWGAGTEAFF. For the CDR3, the DNA is TGTGCCAGCAGTTGGGGGGCGGGCACTGAAGCTTTCTTT.

This chain uses TRBV9 with TRBJ2-5, with unresolved D. V was clipped by 5 bases and J by 7 bases, with 18 bases between them. In germline, CDR1 is SGDLS, CDR2 YYNGEE. There are 14 residues in the CDR3. CDR3: CASSLMVGLGTQYF. Written as DNA, the CDR3 is TGTGCCAGCAGTTTAATGGTGGGTTTAGGGACCCAGTACTTC.

V is TRBV6-6 and J is TRBJ2-3, with D tentatively TRBD1 or TRBD2 (5 bases each). CDR1 MNHNY and CDR2 SVGAGI come from the germline V gene (reference sequence). The ends were cut back, 2 bases at V and 7 bases at J, with 16 bases in the middle. CDR3 size: 15 residues. The CDR3 sequence: CASSYGGEASNTQYF. The CDR3 region has the DNA TGTGCCAGCAGTTACGGGGGTGAGGCCTCAAATACGCAGTATTTT.

This clonotype was counted a few times. V is TRBV12-3 or TRBV12-4 and J is TRBJ2-1; 10 bases match TRBD2. V lost 5 bases and J lost 5; bases outside the gene matches: 12. There are 17 residues in the CDR3. DNA for the CDR3: TGTGCCAGCAGTCGGGGGCTTGGAAGCGGGAGGGACAATGAGCAGTTCTTC. Its protein is CASSRGLGSGRDNEQFF.